This T cell receptor beta chain derives from a study of tumor-infiltrating lymphocytes in primary liver carcinoma. Study overall: Resecting the tumor surgically was how the patients' primary liver carcinoma was treated. Between 4.2 and 10 cm across, the tumors were all of stage T1-T3 N0M0. Study-wide points: Tumor region pairs outstripped tumor-adjacent and tumor-blood pairs in overlap.

V lost 4 bases and J lost 8, with 19 bases in between. The CDR3 totals 16 residues. In germline, CDR1 is SGHTS, CDR2 YDEGEE. Starting from around 0.45 ug of total RNA, TCR beta cDNA was produced with a primer in the constant region. Employing slightly modified ARM-PCR, three nested multiplex PCR rounds were run, and these gave rise to the TCR beta libraries. TRBV1-TRBV30 forward and Cbeta reverse primers drove the first two approximately 10-cycle rounds. TCRdb fed the multiplex PCR reads into MiXCR, producing one record per CDR3 protein. The sample yields roughly 180,000 distinct CDR3 sequences, over 45% seen once. A single count supports this clonotype. The antigen remains undetermined. RNA isolated from unsorted whole blood supplied the blood RNA, with germline DNA also extracted. Researchers reported drawing about 3.9 milliliters of peripheral blood before surgery.

Sequenced input: peripheral blood. This TCR derives from a man aged 35-49 years with primary liver carcinoma and hepatitis B virus infection. The chain links TRBV5-8 to TRBJ1-6; D unclear. The CDR3 reads CASSLNDNPAHSPLHF. CDR3 bases: TGTGCCAGCAGCCTTAATGACAATCCGGCGCATTCACCCCTCCACTTT.